This T cell receptor (beta chain) came from a study of blood T cell repertoires in COVID-19. Germline V CDR1 and CDR2: SGDLS, YYNGEE. The germline V and J ends were trimmed by 3 bases and 1 base, with 8 bases remaining between them. The CDR3 runs 15 residues. This clone has only one observation. The table came from immunoSEQ multiplex PCR; TCRdb's copy has only in-frame clones and leaves some out. In the table there are roughly 110,000 clones, approximately 84% of which are singletons. The chain carries TRBV9 and TRBJ1-6; unclear D gene. The source material was peripheral blood. This receptor was taken from a woman aged 55-69 years with acute or convalescent COVID-19. CDR3 sequence (DNA): TGTGCCAGCAGCGAGAGAGGATCCTATAATTCACCCCTCCACTTT. It codes for CASSERGSYNSPLHF.